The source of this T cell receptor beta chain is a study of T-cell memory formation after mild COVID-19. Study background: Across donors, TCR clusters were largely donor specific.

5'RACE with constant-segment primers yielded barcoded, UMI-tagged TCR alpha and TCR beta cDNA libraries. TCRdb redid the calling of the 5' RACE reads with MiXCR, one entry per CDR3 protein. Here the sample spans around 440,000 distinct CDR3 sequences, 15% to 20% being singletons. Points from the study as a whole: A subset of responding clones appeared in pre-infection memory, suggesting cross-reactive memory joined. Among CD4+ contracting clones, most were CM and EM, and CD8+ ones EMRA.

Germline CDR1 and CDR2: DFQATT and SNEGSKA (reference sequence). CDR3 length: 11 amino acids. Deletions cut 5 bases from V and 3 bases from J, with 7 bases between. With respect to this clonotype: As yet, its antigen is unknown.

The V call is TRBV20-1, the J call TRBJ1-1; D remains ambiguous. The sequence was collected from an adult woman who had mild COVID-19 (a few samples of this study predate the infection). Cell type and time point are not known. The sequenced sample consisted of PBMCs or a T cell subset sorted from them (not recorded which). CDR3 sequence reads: CSAPRDTEAFF. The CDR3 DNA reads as TGCAGTGCTCCCCGGGACACTGAAGCTTTCTTT.